The TCR beta chain under discussion was sequenced for a study of read filtering for tumor transcriptome and immune sequencing. General study findings and limits: RNA-seq captured clonotypes less deeply and reliably than IR-seq.

The CDR3 sequence is 13 residues long. The V gene's germline CDR1 is DFQATT and CDR2 SNEGSKA (reference sequence). J lost 3 bases, V lost 5 bases, and 6 bases had no gene match. This clonotype is termed medium-sized. Its matching antigen is unknown. Molecular barcoded adaptors covering alpha/delta and beta/gamma chains were used on roughly 370 ng RNA. TCRdb reprocessed the reads via MiXCR and lists one record per CDR3 protein. The table lists 60,000 or so distinct CDR3 sequences, approximately 18% of them singletons. This clonotype originated in a donor aged 40 or over with multiple myeloma. The chain combines TRBV20-1 with TRBJ2-7; 8 positions match TRBD2. The sequencing input was a population of CD138-negative cells sorted from bone marrow. In nucleotides, the CDR3 is TGCAGTGCTCCCGGGACTAGGGGCTACGAGCAGTACTTC. Amino acids: CSAPGTRGYEQYF.